This TCR beta chain appears in the sequencing data of a study of CD8 T cells in ankylosing spondylitis. Scientists made TCR beta libraries using quantitative 5'-RACE with molecular barcodes. TCRdb re-called the 5' RACE reads through MiXCR, storing one row per CDR3 protein. The sample contains about 250,000 distinct CDR3 sequences, approximately 8.4% of which appear only once. This clonotype was observed a handful of times. Its target is unknown. Broader study findings: Seemingly distinctive of ankylosing spondylitis blood was a TCR beta motif formed by eight highly homologous variants. Certain motif variants had earlier appeared in reactive arthritis synovial fluid and blood. In ankylosing spondylitis patients, matched synovial fluid reportedly showed significant enrichment of disease-linked clones.

Germline V gene data show CDR1 as LGHDT and CDR2 as YNNKEL (reference sequence). The CDR3 has 17 amino acids. With V trimmed by 2 bases and J by 6 bases, 11 bases remained unmatched. The TCR originated in a female donor with ankylosing spondylitis or in good health (not recorded which). V usage is TRBV3-1 and J usage is TRBJ2-3, with 10 bases fitting TRBD2. The sequenced material came from blood, either unsorted or a sorted T cell fraction (not recorded which). The CDR3 DNA is TGTGCCAGCAGCCAAAAACTTCCGGGACTAGCGATCGATACGCAGTATTTT. Protein product: CASSQKLPGLAIDTQYF.